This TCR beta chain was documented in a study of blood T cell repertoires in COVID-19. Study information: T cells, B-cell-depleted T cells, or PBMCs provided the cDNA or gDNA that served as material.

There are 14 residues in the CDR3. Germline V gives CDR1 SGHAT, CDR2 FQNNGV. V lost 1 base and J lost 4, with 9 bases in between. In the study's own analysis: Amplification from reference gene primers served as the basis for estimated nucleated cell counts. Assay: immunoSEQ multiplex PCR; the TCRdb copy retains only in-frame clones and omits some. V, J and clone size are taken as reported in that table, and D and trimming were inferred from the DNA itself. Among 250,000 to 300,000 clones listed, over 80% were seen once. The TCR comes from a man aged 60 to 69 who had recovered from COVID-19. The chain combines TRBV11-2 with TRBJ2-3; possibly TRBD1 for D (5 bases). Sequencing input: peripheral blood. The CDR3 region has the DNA TGTGCCAGCAGCTTAGTTTCAGGGTCAGATACGCAGTATTTT. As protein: CASSLVSGSDTQYF.